A selection of T cell receptor beta chains follows, all from one sample in a study of T cell changes during pregnancy in multiple sclerosis. Only in-frame clones appear in the TCRdb table, and some are missing; sequencing was by immunoSEQ multiplex PCR. This table has 100,000 or so clones, almost 95% appearing once. Sequences were derived from peripheral blood, sampled before pregnancy. The receptor source for this set is a female donor with multiple sclerosis, enrolled in a pregnancy study. Each CDR3 is given with its conserved first and last residue. D genes are given only for firm matches. The size field is filled for only some rows; it gives once, few, many or a size class.

d_call j_call clone_size v_call cdr3_nt cdr3_aa
NA TRBJ2-3 NA TRBV5-1 TGCGCCAGCAGCTTACGGGGAATTGGTACAGATACGCAGTATTTT CASSLRGIGTDTQYF
NA TRBJ2-3 NA TRBV7-8 TGTGCCAGCAGCTTAAACCCCAGACTAGGGGGCACAGATACGCAGTATTTT CASSLNPRLGGTDTQYF
TRBD2 TRBJ2-1 NA TRBV18 TGTGCCAGCTCACCATCACTAGCGGGAGCGTCCTACAATGAGCAGTTCTTC CASSPSLAGASYNEQFF
NA TRBJ1-1 once TRBV19 TGTGCCAGTAGTATTGAGGGCAGGGGGAACACTGAAGCTTTCTTT CASSIEGRGNTEAFF
NA TRBJ1-1 once TRBV7-9 TGTGCCAGCAGCTTGGCGGGGAACACTGAAGCTTTCTTT CASSLAGNTEAFF
TRBD1 TRBJ2-2 NA TRBV28 TGTGCCAGCAGTGAAAACAGGGGAGTGGGGGAGCTGTTTTTT CASSENRGVGELFF
NA TRBJ2-6 once TRBV7-2 TGTGCCAGCAGCTTCCGAGCTGGGGCCAACGTCCTGACTTTC CASSFRAGANVLTF
NA TRBJ1-2 NA TRBV5-6 TGTGCCAGCAGCCCGAAGGGGGATCTCTATGGCTACACCTTC CASSPKGDLYGYTF
NA TRBJ1-1 NA TRBV19 TGTGCCAGTAGTAGCGGGGGCAGCACTGAAGCTTTCTTT CASSSGGSTEAFF
NA TRBJ2-2 NA TRBV27 TGTGCCAGCAGTTTTTCGTCGGCGAACACCGGGGAGCTGTTTTTT CASSFSSANTGELFF
TRBD2 TRBJ2-7 NA TRBV28 TGTGCCAGCAGTCCGGGGGGTAATTACGAGCAGTACTTC CASSPGGNYEQYF
NA TRBJ1-2 NA TRBV6-1 TGTGCCAGCAGTGAAATATTGGGCAGAGCCAACTATGGCTACACCTTC CASSEILGRANYGYTF
NA TRBJ2-7 once TRBV2 TGTGCCAGCAGCCGAAGGGAGCCCGACCGGGAAATAGACTACGAGCAGTACTTC CASSRREPDREIDYEQYF
TRBD1 TRBJ2-2 NA TRBV5-1 TGCGCCAGCAGCATCGGGACAGCCGGGGAGCTGTTTTTT CASSIGTAGELFF
NA TRBJ1-1 NA TRBV14 TGTGCCAGCAGCCAACGTCGGGGGACGAACACTGAAGCTTTCTTT CASSQRRGTNTEAFF
NA TRBJ1-5 NA TRBV27 TGTGCCAGCAGTTTAGCGGGGACTCAGCCCCAGCATTTT CASSLAGTQPQHF
NA TRBJ2-1 NA TRBV5-4 TGTGCCAGCAGCAAGAGCGGCGTTTACAATGAGCAGTTCTTC CASSKSGVYNEQFF
TRBD1 TRBJ1-5 once TRBV18 TGTGCCAGCTCACGGACAGGTACTTATCAGCCCCAGCATTTT CASSRTGTYQPQHF
NA TRBJ2-4 NA TRBV19 TGTGCCAGTACCCCTGAGGCGGGTCCACTAGCCAAAAACATTCAGTACTTC CASTPEAGPLAKNIQYF
NA TRBJ2-7 NA TRBV6-1 TGTGCCAGCAGTAGGCACAGGGACTACGAGCAGTACTTC CASSRHRDYEQYF
NA TRBJ1-2 NA TRBV2 TGTGCCAGCAGTCGGGGTGGGACTAACTATGGCTACACCTTC CASSRGGTNYGYTF
NA TRBJ1-4 NA TRBV4-2 TGTGCCAGCAGCCACAGTCCGGTAGGCGGTGAAAAACTGTTTTTT CASSHSPVGGEKLFF
NA TRBJ1-3 NA TRBV11-2 TGTGCCAGCAGCACCGGAGGGGTCGGATCTGGAAACACCATATATTTT CASSTGGVGSGNTIYF
NA TRBJ2-2 NA TRBV29-1 TGCAGCGTCAGGGCGGGGGCGGACACCGGGGAGCTGTTTTTT CSVRAGADTGELFF
NA TRBJ1-5 once TRBV18 TGTGCCAGCTCACCGAGACAGGATAGCAATCAGCCCCAGCATTTT CASSPRQDSNQPQHF
NA TRBJ1-2 NA TRBV6-5 TGTGCCAGCAGTTACGTTAGGGGAGGCTATGGCTACACCTTC CASSYVRGGYGYTF
NA TRBJ1-1 NA TRBV9 TGTGCCAGCAGCGTTGCGGGGGGGGGCACTGAAGCTTTCTTT CASSVAGGGTEAFF
NA TRBJ1-1 NA TRBV28 TGTGCCAGCCCACCCGGGGGTAAGAACACTGAAGCTTTCTTT CASPPGGKNTEAFF
NA TRBJ1-3 NA TRBV19 TGTGCCAGTAGAGCAGGGGCTGGAAACACCATATATTTT CASRAGAGNTIYF
NA TRBJ1-2 NA TRBV28 TGTGCCAGCAGTTTTGTCAGAAGGGGGTTTGGCTACACCTTC CASSFVRRGFGYTF
TRBD2 TRBJ2-5 NA TRBV2 TGTGCCAGCAGCGGACTAGTCGAGACCCAGTACTTC CASSGLVETQYF
TRBD1 TRBJ1-5 few TRBV19 TGTGCCAGTAGTATAAGAGAGGGGGACAGGGGGGTTCTTCAGCCCCAGCATTTT CASSIREGDRGVLQPQHF
NA TRBJ2-5 NA TRBV9 TGTGCCAGCAGCGTAGCTCTGAGTTCCCGGGAGACCCAGTACTTC CASSVALSSRETQYF
NA TRBJ2-7 NA TRBV12-5 TGTGCTAGTGGTTTGCAGGGCTTAGCCTACGAGCAGTACTTC CASGLQGLAYEQYF
NA TRBJ2-5 NA TRBV28 TGTGCCAGCAGTCCAGAGGCGGGCGAGACCCAGTACTTC CASSPEAGETQYF
NA TRBJ1-1 once TRBV6-4 TGTGCCAGCACTGGACGGGAGGGGCTGGCTGAAGCTTTCTTT CASTGREGLAEAFF
TRBD1 TRBJ2-3 NA TRBV18 TGTGCCAGCTCACCCCCCGACAGGGCGAGTAGCACAGATACGCAGTATTTT CASSPPDRASSTDTQYF
NA TRBJ1-4 NA TRBV7-8 TGTGCCAGCAGCCCGCGGGGGAGCCCAACCTCCCGAGAAAAACTGTTTTTT CASSPRGSPTSREKLFF
NA TRBJ2-7 once TRBV4-1 TGCGCCAGCAGCCAAGGACTCGGGACTGTATACGAGCAGTACTTC CASSQGLGTVYEQYF
NA TRBJ2-1 once TRBV5-6 TGTGCCAGCAGCTTGGGTACAGGGTGGGAGCAGTTCTTC CASSLGTGWEQFF